This note documents a single T cell receptor (beta chain) sequence. The data are from a study of cytomegalovirus exposure and HLA in healthy donors. V dropped 5 bases and J dropped 0 bases, with 8 bases sitting between them. Germline loops: CDR1 GTSNPN, CDR2 SVGIG (reference sequence). There are 13 residues in the CDR3. The PCR ran on 60 Vbeta and 13 Jbeta primers. Data came from immunoSEQ multiplex PCR; TCRdb stores just in-frame clones and leaves some out. The sample lists roughly 150,000 clones, approximately 80% occurring once. V usage is TRBV30 and J usage is TRBJ1-3; tentatively, D is TRBD1 (6 bases). The source of this sequence is a male donor in good health and CMV-seropositive. Sequences were obtained from PBMCs. CDR3 sequence: CAWGQLSGNTIYF. CDR3 bases: TGTGCCTGGGGACAGCTCTCTGGAAACACCATATATTTT.